A single sample is the source of the 9 T cell receptor beta chains below, sequenced in a study of blood T cell repertoires in COVID-19 (dated by TCRdb to 2020 to 2022). Library generation was performed with the immunoSEQ multiplex PCR assay. TCRdb re-hosts the immuneACCESS table, in-frame sequences only. Its copies lack some clones; in the studies checked, an unresolved V gene accounts for under half of them, and the cause for the rest is not known. Across this sample there are 150,000 to 200,000 clones, with roughly three quarters seen only once. Of the sample, roughly a sixth falls within the top ten clones. Sequenced: PBMCs or T cells enriched from blood (not recorded which). The receptors stem from a woman between 50 and 59 years old with acute COVID-19.

The chain is built from TRBV5-4 and TRBJ1-2; D may be TRBD1 (5 bases). Germline V gene lookup returns CDR1 SGHNT and CDR2 YYREEE (reference sequence). V was pared by 0 bases and J by 8 bases, with 5 bases between. The CDR3 is made up of 11 amino acids. The CDR3 is CASSLGQGYTF. CDR3 nucleotides: TGTGCCAGCAGCTTGGGACAGGGCTACACCTTC.

Only a few counts were recorded for this clone. This sequence joins TRBV18 and TRBJ1-1, with no clear D. V was trimmed by 3 bases and J by 10 bases, leaving 15 bases between them. The CDR3 covers 13 residues. Per the germline V gene, CDR1 is KGHSH and CDR2 is LQKENI. The CDR3 DNA follows: TGTGCCAGCTCACCGGAGAATAAAATGGGAGCTTTCTTT. Translation: CASSPENKMGAFF.

The chain has TRBV6-1 and TRBJ1-2, with a tentative D call TRBD1 (6 bases). V was shortened by 6 bases and J by 11 bases, with 19 bases between the two germline ends. Germline V gives CDR1 MNHNS, CDR2 SASEGT. This CDR3 is built from 13 residues. CDR3 in DNA: TGTGCCAGCAGCCCTGGGACACCCAATAGTTACACCTTC. It encodes CASSPGTPNSYTF.

CDR3 nucleotide sequence: TGTGCCAGCAAAACAGGGCTAAACTATGGCTACACCTTC. Encoded protein: CASKTGLNYGYTF. This chain uses TRBV27 with TRBJ1-2; D possibly corresponds to TRBD1 (6 bases). The CDR3 sequence is 13 residues long. Trimming left V 7 bases short and J 2 bases short, with 11 bases between. CDR1 is MNHEY, CDR2 SMNVEV, per germline (reference sequence).

The J gene is TRBJ2-2, the V gene TRBV7-8; 7 nucleotides agree with TRBD1. The CDR3 has 16 amino acids. V lost 5 bases and J lost 3; bases outside the gene matches: 9. Germline V lookup: CDR1 SGHVS, CDR2 FQNEAQ. CDR3 protein: CASSPQTGWDTGELFF. The CDR3 nucleotides are TGTGCCAGCAGCCCCCAGACAGGGTGGGACACCGGGGAGCTGTTTTTT.

V is TRBV6-5 and J is TRBJ1-5; 9 nucleotides match TRBD1. Germline CDR1 reads MNHEY; CDR2 reads SVGAGI. Germline trimming cut 7 bases from V and 4 bases from J; bases unmatched to any gene: 2. The CDR3 is 13 residues long. In DNA, the CDR3 is TGTGCCAGCACCGGGACAGGGAATCAGCCCCAGCATTTT. This translates into CASTGTGNQPQHF.

The chain couples TRBV29-1 to TRBJ2-1; 16 positions agree with TRBD2. Per the germline V gene, CDR1 is SQVTM and CDR2 is ANQGSEA. The J segment lost 9 bases and the V segment lost 5 bases, leaving 13 bases of the junction unmatched. The CDR3 contains 17 residues. The CDR3 protein is CSVPGTSGGGLQSEQFF. The CDR3 nucleotides are TGCAGCGTTCCTGGGACTAGCGGGGGGGGATTACAATCTGAGCAGTTCTTC.

Remarks on this clone: The sample carries other DNA sequences with the same CDR3. V gene TRBV9 combines with J gene TRBJ1-1; D is possibly TRBD1 (6 bases). The CDR3 has 14 residues. The V end was cut by 0 bases, the J end by 5 bases, with 11 bases between. Per the germline V gene, CDR1 is SGDLS and CDR2 is YYNGEE. In nucleotides, the CDR3 is TGTGCCAGCAGCGTAGCTCAGGGGAATACTGAAGCTTTCTTT. Its translation is CASSVAQGNTEAFF.

V and J are TRBV19 and TRBJ2-1; 12 bases map to TRBD1. Germline lookup yields CDR1 LNHDA and CDR2 SQIVND (reference sequence). With V trimmed by 5 bases and J by 7 bases, 15 bases remained unmatched. The CDR3 sequence is 18 residues long. CDR3 protein: CASSVGTGGPKSVNEQFF. CDR3 nucleotide sequence: TGTGCCAGTAGTGTCGGGACAGGGGGCCCCAAAAGCGTGAATGAGCAGTTCTTC.